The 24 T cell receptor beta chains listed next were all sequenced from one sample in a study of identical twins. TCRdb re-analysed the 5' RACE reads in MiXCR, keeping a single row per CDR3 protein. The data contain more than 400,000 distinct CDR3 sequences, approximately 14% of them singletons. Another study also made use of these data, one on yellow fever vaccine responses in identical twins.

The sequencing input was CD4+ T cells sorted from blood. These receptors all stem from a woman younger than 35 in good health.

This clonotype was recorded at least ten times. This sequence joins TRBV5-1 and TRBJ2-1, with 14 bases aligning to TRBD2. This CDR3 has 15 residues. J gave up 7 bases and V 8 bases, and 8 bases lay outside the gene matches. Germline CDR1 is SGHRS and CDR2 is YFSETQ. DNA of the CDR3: TGCGCCAGTTCAGTGGGACTAGCGGGAGTTAATGAGCAGTTCTTC. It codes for CASSVGLAGVNEQFF.

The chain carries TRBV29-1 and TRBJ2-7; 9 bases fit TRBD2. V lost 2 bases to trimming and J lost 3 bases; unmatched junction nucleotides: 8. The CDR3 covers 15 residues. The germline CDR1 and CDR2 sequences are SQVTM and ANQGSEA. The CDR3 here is CSVELVGSGSYEQYF. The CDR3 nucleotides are TGCAGCGTTGAATTGGTCGGTAGCGGGAGCTACGAGCAGTACTTC.

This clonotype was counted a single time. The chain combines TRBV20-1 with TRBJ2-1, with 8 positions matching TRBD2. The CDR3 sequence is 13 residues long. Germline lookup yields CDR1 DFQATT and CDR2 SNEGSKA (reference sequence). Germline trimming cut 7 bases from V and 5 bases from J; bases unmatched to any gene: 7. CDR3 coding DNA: TGCAGTGGGGAGCGGGGGAGAAACAATGAGCAGTTCTTC. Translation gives CSGERGRNNEQFF.

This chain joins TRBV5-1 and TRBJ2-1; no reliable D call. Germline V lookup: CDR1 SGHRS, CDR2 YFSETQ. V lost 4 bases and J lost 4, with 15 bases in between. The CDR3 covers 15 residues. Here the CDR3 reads CASSRAVAQYNEQFF. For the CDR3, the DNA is TGCGCCAGCAGCCGGGCGGTAGCACAATACAATGAGCAGTTCTTC.

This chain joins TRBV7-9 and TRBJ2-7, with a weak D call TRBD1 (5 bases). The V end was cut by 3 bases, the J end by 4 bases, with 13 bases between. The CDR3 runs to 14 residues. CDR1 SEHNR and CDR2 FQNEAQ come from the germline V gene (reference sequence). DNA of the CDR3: TGTGCCAGCAGCTTTGAACAGGAATATTACGAGCAGTACTTC. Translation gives CASSFEQEYYEQYF. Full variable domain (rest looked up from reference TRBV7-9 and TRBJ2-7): DTGVSQNPRHKITKRGQNVTFRCDPISEHNRLYWYRQTLGQGPEFLTYFQNEAQLEKSRLLSDRFSAERPKGSFSTLEIQRTEQGDSAMYLCASSFEQEYYEQYFGPGTRLTVT.

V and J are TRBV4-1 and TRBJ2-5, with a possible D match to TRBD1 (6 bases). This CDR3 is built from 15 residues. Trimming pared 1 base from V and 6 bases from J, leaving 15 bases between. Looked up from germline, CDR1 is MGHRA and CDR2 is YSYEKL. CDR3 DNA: TGCGCCAGCAGCCAAGTAGCCACAGGGTATCAGACCCAGTACTTC. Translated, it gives CASSQVATGYQTQYF.

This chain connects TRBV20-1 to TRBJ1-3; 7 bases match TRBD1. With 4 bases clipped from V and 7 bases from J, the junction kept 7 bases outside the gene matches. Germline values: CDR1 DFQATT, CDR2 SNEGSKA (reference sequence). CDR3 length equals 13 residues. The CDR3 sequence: CSATLQGWNTIYF. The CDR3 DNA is TGCAGTGCTACATTACAGGGGTGGAACACCATATATTTT.

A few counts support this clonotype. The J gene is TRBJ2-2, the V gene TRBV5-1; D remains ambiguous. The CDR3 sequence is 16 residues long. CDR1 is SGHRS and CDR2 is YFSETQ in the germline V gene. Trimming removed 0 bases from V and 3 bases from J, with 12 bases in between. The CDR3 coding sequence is TGCGCCAGCAGCTTGGAAGGACGGTACGACACCGGGGAGCTGTTTTTT. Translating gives CASSLEGRYDTGELFF.

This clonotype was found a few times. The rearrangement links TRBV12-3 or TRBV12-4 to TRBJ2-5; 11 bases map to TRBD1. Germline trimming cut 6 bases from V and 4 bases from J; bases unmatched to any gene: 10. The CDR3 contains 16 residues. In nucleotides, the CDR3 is TGTGCCAGCAGCCCTCATCCCGGGACAGGGGGAGAGACCCAGTACTTC. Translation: CASSPHPGTGGETQYF.

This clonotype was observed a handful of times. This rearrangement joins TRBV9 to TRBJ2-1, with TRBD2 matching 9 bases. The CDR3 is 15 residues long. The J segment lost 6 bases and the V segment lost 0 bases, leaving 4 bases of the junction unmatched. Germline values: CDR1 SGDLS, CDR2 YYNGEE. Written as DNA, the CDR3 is TGTGCCAGCAGCGTAGCGGTAGCGGGAGTCAATGAGCAGTTCTTC. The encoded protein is CASSVAVAGVNEQFF.

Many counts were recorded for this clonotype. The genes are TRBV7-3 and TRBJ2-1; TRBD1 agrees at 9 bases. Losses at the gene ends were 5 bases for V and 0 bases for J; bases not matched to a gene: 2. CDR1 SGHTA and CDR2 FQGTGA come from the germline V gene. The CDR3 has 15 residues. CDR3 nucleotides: TGTGCCAGCAGCACGACAGGGGGCTCCTACAATGAGCAGTTCTTC. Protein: CASSTTGGSYNEQFF.

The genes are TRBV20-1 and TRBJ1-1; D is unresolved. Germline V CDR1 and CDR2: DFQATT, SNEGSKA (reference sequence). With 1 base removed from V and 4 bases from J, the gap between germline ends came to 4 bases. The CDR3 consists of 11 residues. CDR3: CSARVGTEAFF. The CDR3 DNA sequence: TGCAGTGCTAGAGTAGGCACTGAAGCTTTCTTT.

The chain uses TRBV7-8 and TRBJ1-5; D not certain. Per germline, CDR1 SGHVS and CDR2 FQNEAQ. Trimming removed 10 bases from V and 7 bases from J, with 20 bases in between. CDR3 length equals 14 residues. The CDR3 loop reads CAMSPGLLGQPQHF. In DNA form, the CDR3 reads TGTGCCATGAGCCCCGGGCTCCTCGGGCAGCCCCAGCATTTT. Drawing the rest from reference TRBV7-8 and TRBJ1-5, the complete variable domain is GAGVSQSPRYKVAKRGQDVALRCDPISGHVSLFWYQQALGQGPEFLTYFQNEAQLDKSGLPSDRFFAERPEGSVSTLKIQRTQQEDSAVYLCAMSPGLLGQPQHFGDGTRLSIL.

CDR3 sequence reads: CATSDRLAGVNEQFF. CDR3 sequence (DNA): TGTGCCACCAGTGATAGGTTAGCGGGAGTAAATGAGCAGTTCTTC. The genes are TRBV24-1 and TRBJ2-1, with 9 bases aligning to TRBD2. Germline V lookup: CDR1 KGHDR, CDR2 SFDVKD. The CDR3 is 15 amino acids. With V trimmed by 3 bases and J by 7 bases, 6 bases remained unmatched.

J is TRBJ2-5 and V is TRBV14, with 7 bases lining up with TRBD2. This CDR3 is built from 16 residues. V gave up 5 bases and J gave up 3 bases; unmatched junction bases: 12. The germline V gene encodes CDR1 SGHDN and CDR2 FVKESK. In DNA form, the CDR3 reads TGTGCCAGCAGCTCTCTCCTCGGGACTAAAGAAGAGACCCAGTACTTC. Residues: CASSSLLGTKEETQYF.

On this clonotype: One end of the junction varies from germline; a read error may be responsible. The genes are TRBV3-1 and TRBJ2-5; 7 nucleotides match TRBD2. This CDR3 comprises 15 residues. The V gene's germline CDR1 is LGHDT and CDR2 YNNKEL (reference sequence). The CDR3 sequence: CASSQVAQREEAQYF. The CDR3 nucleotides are TGTGCCAGCAGCCAAGTTGCCCAGCGGGAAGAGGCCCAGTACTTC.

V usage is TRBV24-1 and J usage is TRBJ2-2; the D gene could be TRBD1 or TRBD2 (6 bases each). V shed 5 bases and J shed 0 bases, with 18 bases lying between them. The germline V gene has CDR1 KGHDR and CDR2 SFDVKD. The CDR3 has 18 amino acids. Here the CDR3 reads CATSAGAVTSANTGELFF. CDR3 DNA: TGTGCCACCAGTGCGGGGGCGGTCACGTCTGCGAACACCGGGGAGCTGTTTTTT.

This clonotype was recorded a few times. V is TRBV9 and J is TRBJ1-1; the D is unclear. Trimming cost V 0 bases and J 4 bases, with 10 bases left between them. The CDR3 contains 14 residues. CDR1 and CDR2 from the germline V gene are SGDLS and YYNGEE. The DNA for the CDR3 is TGTGCCAGCAGCGTAGGGCACGACGGCACTGAAGCTTTCTTT. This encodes CASSVGHDGTEAFF.

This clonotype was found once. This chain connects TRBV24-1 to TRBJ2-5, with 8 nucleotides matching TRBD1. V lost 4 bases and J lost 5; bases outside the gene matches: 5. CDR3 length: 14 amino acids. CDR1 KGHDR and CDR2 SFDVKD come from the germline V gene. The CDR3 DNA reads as TGTGCCACCAGTGACCAGGGGGCTAGCGAGACCCAGTACTTC. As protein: CATSDQGASETQYF.

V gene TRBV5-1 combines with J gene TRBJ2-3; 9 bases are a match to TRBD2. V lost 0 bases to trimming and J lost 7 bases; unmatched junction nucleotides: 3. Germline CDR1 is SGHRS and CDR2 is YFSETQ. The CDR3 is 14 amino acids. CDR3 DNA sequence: TGCGCCAGCAGCTTGGTAGCGGGAGCGAATACGCAGTATTTT. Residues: CASSLVAGANTQYF. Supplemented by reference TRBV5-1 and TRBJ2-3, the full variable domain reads KAGVTQTPRYLIKTRGQQVTLSCSPISGHRSVSWYQQTPGQGLQFLFEYFSETQRNKGNFPGRFSGRQFSNSRSEMNVSTLELGDSALYLCASSLVAGANTQYFGPGTRLTVL.

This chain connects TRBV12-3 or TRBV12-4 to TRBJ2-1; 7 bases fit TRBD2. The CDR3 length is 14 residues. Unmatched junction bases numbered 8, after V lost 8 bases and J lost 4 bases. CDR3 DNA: TGTGCCAGCTCCACTCTAGCGGCTTACAATGAGCAGTTCTTC. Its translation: CASSTLAAYNEQFF.

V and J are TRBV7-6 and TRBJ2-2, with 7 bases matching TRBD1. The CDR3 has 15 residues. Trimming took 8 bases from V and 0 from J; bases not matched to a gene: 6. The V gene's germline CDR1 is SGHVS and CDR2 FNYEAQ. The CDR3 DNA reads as TGTGCCAGCCGAATGACAGGGCCGAACACCGGGGAGCTGTTTTTT. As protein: CASRMTGPNTGELFF.

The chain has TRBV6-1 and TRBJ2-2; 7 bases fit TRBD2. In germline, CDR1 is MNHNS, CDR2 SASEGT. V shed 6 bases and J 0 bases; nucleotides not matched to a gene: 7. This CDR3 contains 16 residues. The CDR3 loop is CASSLGTITNTGELFF. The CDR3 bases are TGTGCCAGCAGCCTAGGGACTATTACGAACACCGGGGAGCTGTTTTTT.

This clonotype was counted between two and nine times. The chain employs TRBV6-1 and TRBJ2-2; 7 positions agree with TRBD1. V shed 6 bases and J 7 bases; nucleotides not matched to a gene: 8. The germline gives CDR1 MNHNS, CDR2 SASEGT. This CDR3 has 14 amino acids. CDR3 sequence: CASSPTTGIGELFF. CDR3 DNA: TGTGCCAGCAGCCCAACGACAGGGATCGGGGAGCTGTTTTTT.